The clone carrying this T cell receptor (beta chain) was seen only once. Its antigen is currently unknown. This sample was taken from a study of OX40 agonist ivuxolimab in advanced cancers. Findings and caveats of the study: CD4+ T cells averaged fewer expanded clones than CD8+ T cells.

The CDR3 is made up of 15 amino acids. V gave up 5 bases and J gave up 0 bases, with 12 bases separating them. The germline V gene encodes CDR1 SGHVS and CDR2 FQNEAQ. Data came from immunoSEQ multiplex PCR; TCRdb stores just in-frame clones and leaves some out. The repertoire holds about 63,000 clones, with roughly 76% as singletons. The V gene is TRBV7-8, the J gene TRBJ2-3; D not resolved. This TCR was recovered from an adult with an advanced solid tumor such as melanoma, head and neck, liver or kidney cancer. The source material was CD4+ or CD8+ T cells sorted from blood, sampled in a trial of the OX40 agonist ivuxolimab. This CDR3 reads CASSPYSSSTDTQYF. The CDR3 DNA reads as TGTGCCAGCAGCCCATATAGCAGTAGCACAGATACGCAGTATTTT.